These 10 T cell receptor beta chains were sequenced from one sample in a study of T cell changes during pregnancy in multiple sclerosis. Using immunoSEQ multiplex PCR, the repertoire was profiled, and TCRdb retains in-frame clones only, with some absent. The table has about 97,000 clones, about 91% seen once. The sequenced sample was peripheral blood, obtained in the second trimester of pregnancy. The receptors originated from a female donor with multiple sclerosis, enrolled in a pregnancy study.

The genes are TRBV6-6 and TRBJ1-1, with 8 bases that match TRBD1. Germline V lookup: CDR1 MNHNY, CDR2 SVGAGI (reference sequence). The V and J ends lost 4 bases and 5 bases, in that order; junction bases with no gene match: 6. The length of the CDR3 is 14 residues. The CDR3 region has the DNA TGTGCCAGCAGTTCTTACCAGGGGGCGACTGAAGCTTTCTTT. Its translation is CASSSYQGATEAFF.

The V and J genes are TRBV28 and TRBJ1-4; 9 bases align to TRBD1. Germline V gives CDR1 MDHEN, CDR2 SYDVKM. The CDR3 sequence is 15 residues long. Trimming at V came to 5 bases and at J to 5 bases, leaving 6 bases not matched to a gene. The CDR3 DNA follows: TGTGCCAGCAGTGTCGGGACAGGGACAAATGAAAAACTGTTTTTT. Translation: CASSVGTGTNEKLFF.

The chain couples TRBV7-9 to TRBJ2-7; 8 bases are a match to TRBD2. The CDR3 sequence is 15 residues long. The V gene's germline CDR1 is SEHNR and CDR2 FQNEAQ (reference sequence). V was clipped by 5 bases and J by 0 bases; unmatched bases: 6. This CDR3 is CASSLGSGSSYEQYF. The DNA for the CDR3 is TGTGCCAGCAGCCTTGGGAGCGGGAGCTCCTACGAGCAGTACTTC.

This chain connects TRBV27 to TRBJ2-1; the match to TRBD1 covers 7 bases. The trim removed 5 bases at V and 1 base at J, leaving 8 bases unmatched. This CDR3 is built from 16 residues. Germline V gene sequence: CDR1 MNHEY, CDR2 SMNVEV (reference sequence). Here the CDR3 reads CASSIVQGVSYNEQFF. CDR3 DNA: TGTGCCAGCAGTATCGTTCAGGGGGTTTCCTACAATGAGCAGTTCTTC.

The chain combines TRBV18 with TRBJ2-3; 9 bases fit TRBD2. V gave up 4 bases and J gave up 3 bases; unmatched junction bases: 14. The CDR3 runs 18 residues. The V gene's germline CDR1 is KGHSH and CDR2 LQKENI. CDR3 coding DNA: TGTGCCAGCTCACACCGAATAGCGGGAGCTGATCCGACAGATACGCAGTATTTT. The encoded protein is CASSHRIAGADPTDTQYF.

This chain links TRBV29-1 with TRBJ2-3; 12 positions agree with TRBD2. Per germline, CDR1 SQVTM and CDR2 ANQGSEA. This CDR3 comprises 14 residues. Trimming took 3 bases from V and 6 from J; bases not matched to a gene: 4. The CDR3 nucleotides read TGCAGCGTTGATGGTCTAGCGGGAGGGGATACGCAGTATTTT. Amino acid sequence: CSVDGLAGGDTQYF.

The genes are TRBV7-8 and TRBJ2-3; 9 nucleotides align to TRBD2. Losses at the gene ends were 5 bases for V and 0 bases for J; bases not matched to a gene: 9. Germline lookup yields CDR1 SGHVS and CDR2 FQNEAQ. There are 17 residues in the CDR3. The CDR3, as DNA: TGTGCCAGCAGCCTCTTCGCGGGGGGGCCTAGCACAGATACGCAGTATTTT. Translation gives CASSLFAGGPSTDTQYF.

The chain is built from TRBV30 and TRBJ1-2, with TRBD1 as a possible D gene (6 bases). CDR1 GTSNPN and CDR2 SVGIG come from the germline V gene (reference sequence). The CDR3 spans 13 residues. The ends were cut back, 2 bases at V and 8 bases at J, with 15 bases in the middle. CDR3 nucleotide sequence: TGTGCCTGGAGTTCCGCGGGGGCTCAAGGCTACACCTTC. Protein product: CAWSSAGAQGYTF.

J is TRBJ1-3 and V is TRBV7-2, with TRBD1 identical over 9 bases. The CDR3 consists of 18 residues. The V gene's germline CDR1 is SGHTA and CDR2 FQGNSA. Trimming cost V 4 bases and J 2 bases; bases outside gene matches: 12. The CDR3 DNA sequence: TGTGCCAGCAGCTACTCTACAGGGGGCATAGGGGCTGGAAACACCATATATTTT. It specifies CASSYSTGGIGAGNTIYF.

V gene TRBV29-1 combines with J gene TRBJ2-1, with TRBD1 as a possible D gene (6 bases). This CDR3 is built from 16 residues. Trimming took 4 bases from V and 1 from J, leaving 17 bases between them. In germline, CDR1 is SQVTM, CDR2 ANQGSEA. CDR3 in amino acids: CSVVFFLGTSYNEQFF. CDR3 DNA: TGCAGCGTTGTTTTTTTCTTGGGGACATCCTACAATGAGCAGTTCTTC.